This TCR beta chain was found in a study of T cell clonality in common variable immunodeficiency. The germline V gene has CDR1 GTSNPN and CDR2 SVGIG (reference sequence). This CDR3 region has 13 residues. V was shortened by 4 bases and J by 6 bases, with 14 bases between the two germline ends. This clone has at least ten counts. The sequenced fragment ends 3 residues before the CDR3 boundary, so the rest is inferred from the germline J gene. Clones were read by immunoSEQ multiplex PCR, and TCRdb kept only the in-frame ones, dropping some. The sample contains about 35,000 clones, none of them singletons.

The sequenced sample was peripheral blood mononuclear cells. The J gene is TRBJ2-3, the V gene TRBV30, with a possible D match to TRBD1 (5 bases). This clonotype originated in a person aged 18 to 75 in good health. The CDR3 bases that were read are TGTGCCTGGATTCCCAGGGCGGCGGATACG. Translated: CAWIPRAADT. In full, the CDR3 reads CAWIPRAADTQYF.